Shown below are 23 T cell receptor beta chains from a single sample sequenced in a study of T cells in Graves' hyperthyroidism and ophthalmopathy. RNA transcripts provided the source from which TCR beta CDR3 regions were amplified. The HTBI primer set served for first-round RT-PCR of the TCR CDR3. One entry per CDR3 protein, called by TCRdb with MiXCR from the multiplex PCR reads. The sample records 640,000 or so distinct CDR3 sequences, 14% to 15% being singletons. Source material: blood. Source of these receptors: a woman between 40 and 55 years old with Graves' ophthalmopathy.

At least ten counts were recorded for this clonotype. This sequence joins TRBV10-3 and TRBJ1-5; 8 bases fit TRBD1. J was trimmed by 7 bases and V by 0 bases; bases with no gene match: 8. Germline CDR1 ENHRY, CDR2 SYGVKD. The CDR3 consists of 16 residues. In DNA, the CDR3 is TGTGCCATCAGTGAGTCGCTGGACAGGGTGAGGCAGCCCCAGCATTTT. The encoded protein is CAISESLDRVRQPQHF.

CDR3 loop: CASSLKPGQGPYEQYF. In DNA, the CDR3 is TGTGCCAGCAGTCTAAAACCGGGACAGGGTCCCTACGAGCAGTACTTC. The V and J genes are TRBV27 and TRBJ2-7; 9 bases line up with TRBD1. The V gene's germline CDR1 is MNHEY and CDR2 SMNVEV (reference sequence). The CDR3 has 16 amino acids. The trim removed 5 bases at V and 2 bases at J, leaving 10 bases unmatched.

The rearrangement uses TRBV11-2 and TRBJ2-1; D might be TRBD2 (6 bases). The V end lost 5 bases, the J end lost 10 bases, and 15 bases lay between the germline ends. CDR1 is SGHAT, CDR2 FQNNGV, per germline. CDR3 length equals 13 residues. The CDR3 reads CASSPGFAGEQFF. CDR3 nucleotides: TGTGCCAGCAGCCCCGGGTTCGCGGGGGAGCAGTTCTTC.

There are many counts of this clonotype. This chain joins TRBV20-1 and TRBJ1-5; 7 nucleotides match TRBD1. After removal of 0 bases from V and 5 bases from J, the junction contained 10 bases not matched to a gene. Looked up from germline, CDR1 is DFQATT and CDR2 is SNEGSKA (reference sequence). This CDR3 has 16 amino acids. The CDR3 reads CSARDSRRQGHQPQHF. CDR3 DNA sequence: TGCAGTGCTAGAGATAGCAGGAGACAGGGTCATCAGCCCCAGCATTTT.

This clonotype was seen many times. The chain employs TRBV30 and TRBJ1-1; TRBD1 agrees at 9 bases. The CDR3 is 12 residues long. Looked up from germline, CDR1 is GTSNPN and CDR2 is SVGIG (reference sequence). The ends lost 7 bases at V and 3 bases at J; junction bases unmatched: 3. CDR3 nucleotide sequence: TGTGCCTCGGACAGGGGAGACACTGAAGCTTTCTTT. Its protein is CASDRGDTEAFF.

This clonotype came up many times. The chain joins TRBV15 to TRBJ2-5; D is unresolved. This CDR3 is built from 13 residues. In germline, CDR1 is LNHNV, CDR2 YYDKDF (reference sequence). The ends were cut back, 7 bases at V and 5 bases at J, with 14 bases in the middle. The CDR3 is CATTSRLIETQYF. The DNA for the CDR3 is TGTGCCACCACATCTAGGCTAATTGAGACCCAGTACTTC.

This clonotype was seen repeatedly, ten times or more. The chain uses TRBV29-1 and TRBJ2-4, with D tentatively TRBD2 (6 bases). Deletions cut 7 bases from V and 0 bases from J, with 16 bases between. Per germline, CDR1 SQVTM and CDR2 ANQGSEA. The length of the CDR3 is 15 residues. The CDR3: CSATRLVIAKNIQYF. The CDR3, as DNA: TGCAGCGCAACGCGACTAGTGATAGCCAAAAACATTCAGTACTTC.

The chain recombines TRBV19 with TRBJ1-1, with 7 positions matching TRBD1. The CDR3 is 15 residues long. Unmatched junction bases numbered 8, after V lost 6 bases and J lost 1 base. Germline CDR1 and CDR2: LNHDA and SQIVND (reference sequence). CDR3 protein: CASSFTRDRNTEAFF. The DNA for the CDR3 is TGTGCCAGTAGCTTCACGCGGGACAGGAACACTGAAGCTTTCTTT. Filled out from reference TRBV19 and TRBJ1-1, the complete variable domain reads DGGITQSPKYLFRKEGQNVTLSCEQNLNHDAMYWYRQDPGQGLRLIYYSQIVNDFQKGDIAEGYSVSREKKESFPLTVTSAQKNPTAFYLCASSFTRDRNTEAFFGQGTRLTVV.

The genes are TRBV11-2 and TRBJ1-1; D call uncertain. V gave up 2 bases and J gave up 2 bases, with 12 bases separating them. The CDR3 has 15 residues. In germline, CDR1 is SGHAT, CDR2 FQNNGV. CDR3 residues: CASSLIDGRNTEAFF. Written as DNA, the CDR3 is TGTGCCAGCAGCTTAATAGACGGCCGAAACACTGAAGCTTTCTTT. Supplemented by reference TRBV11-2 and TRBJ1-1, the full variable domain reads EAGVAQSPRYKIIEKRQSVAFWCNPISGHATLYWYQQILGQGPKLLIQFQNNGVVDDSQLPKDRFSAERLKGVDSTLKIQPAKLEDSAVYLCASSLIDGRNTEAFFGQGTRLTVV.

This clonotype was found a few times. This chain uses TRBV19 with TRBJ2-7; D may be TRBD1 or TRBD2 (5 bases each). The CDR3 is 14 amino acids. Between the trimmed V and J ends, which lost 3 bases and 2 bases, there was a span of 11 bases. Looked up from germline, CDR1 is LNHDA and CDR2 is SQIVND (reference sequence). The CDR3 DNA sequence: TGTGCCAGTAGTATCAAGAAGGGACCCTACGAGCAGTACTTC. Its protein is CASSIKKGPYEQYF.

This clonotype appeared once. This chain joins TRBV9 and TRBJ2-2; TRBD1 matches at 8 bases. Germline V gene sequence: CDR1 SGDLS, CDR2 YYNGEE. The CDR3 consists of 16 residues. The junction had 5 bases not matched to a gene; V was cut back by 3 bases and J by 1 base. CDR3 nucleotides: TGTGCCAGCAGCGCCGACAGGGGAAGGAACACCGGGGAGCTGTTTTTT. As protein: CASSADRGRNTGELFF.

This clonotype was detected ten times or more. The chain combines TRBV7-3 with TRBJ2-2; no definite D call. Germline V gene data show CDR1 as SGHTA and CDR2 as FQGTGA. The V end lost 5 bases, the J end lost 3 bases, and 10 bases lay between the germline ends. The CDR3 consists of 14 residues. In nucleotides, the CDR3 is TGTGCCAGCAGCGCCTCTAGGGACACCGGGGAGCTGTTTTTT. The encoded protein is CASSASRDTGELFF.

This clonotype has a count of ten or more. CDR3 sequence: CASSLEAGSYEQYF. DNA for the CDR3: TGTGCCAGCAGCTTAGAGGCGGGAAGCTACGAGCAGTACTTC. The rearrangement joins TRBV7-2 to TRBJ2-7; D possibly corresponds to TRBD2 (6 bases). V gave up 1 base and J gave up 3 bases, with 10 bases separating them. Per the germline V gene, CDR1 is SGHTA and CDR2 is FQGNSA. This CDR3 has 14 amino acids.

This sequence joins TRBV20-1 and TRBJ2-2, with 10 bases lining up with TRBD2. J lost 5 bases, V lost 3 bases, and 18 bases had no gene match. The CDR3 extends over 19 amino acids. CDR1 and CDR2 from the germline V gene are DFQATT and SNEGSKA (reference sequence). As DNA, the CDR3 is TGCAGTGCTAGCCCCCACCGGGCGAGCGGGAGGGCCTTGACCGGGGAGCTGTTTTTT. This encodes CSASPHRASGRALTGELFF.

This clonotype was counted a few times. The chain couples TRBV4-1 to TRBJ2-7; 13 bases fit TRBD2. The CDR3 has 15 amino acids. The junction had 7 bases not matched to a gene; V was cut back by 4 bases and J by 7 bases. The germline CDR1 and CDR2 sequences are MGHRA and YSYEKL. CDR3 in amino acids: CASSPQGGLAGEQYF. For the CDR3, the DNA is TGCGCCAGCAGCCCCCAGGGGGGACTAGCGGGGGAGCAGTACTTC.

This clonotype was recorded a few times. J is TRBJ1-5 and V is TRBV15; TRBD1 is a possible D gene (5 bases). The CDR3 spans 14 residues. Trimming cost V 6 bases and J 9 bases, with 18 bases left between them. CDR1 and CDR2 from the germline V gene are LNHNV and YYDKDF (reference sequence). CDR3 sequence (DNA): TGTGCCACCAGACCCGGGGGGACCCATGGGCCCCAGCATTTT. It translates to CATRPGGTHGPQHF. The variable domain in full, completed from reference TRBV15 and TRBJ1-5, reads DAMVIQNPRYQVTQFGKPVTLSCSQTLNHNVMYWYQQKSSQAPKLLFHYYDKDFNNEADTPDNFQSRRPNTSFCFLDIRSPGLGDTAMYLCATRPGGTHGPQHFGDGTRLSIL.

Many counts were recorded for this clonotype. V and J are TRBV20-1 and TRBJ2-5, with D possibly matching TRBD1 (6 bases). Germline V gene data show CDR1 as DFQATT and CDR2 as SNEGSKA (reference sequence). V was pared by 4 bases and J by 1 base, with 13 bases between. The CDR3 has 14 residues. CDR3 loop: CSANAQQGQETQYF. The CDR3 nucleotides are TGCAGTGCTAACGCACAACAGGGCCAAGAGACCCAGTACTTC.

This clonotype has a count of ten or more. The chain combines TRBV4-1 with TRBJ1-2; the D is unclear. Germline assignment: CDR1 MGHRA and CDR2 YSYEKL. There are 16 residues in the CDR3. Trimming pared 0 bases from V and 0 bases from J, leaving 11 bases between. CDR3 sequence reads: CASSQDMAGANYGYTF. For the CDR3, the DNA is TGCGCCAGCAGCCAAGATATGGCAGGAGCTAACTATGGCTACACCTTC.

The chain carries TRBV6-2 or TRBV6-3 and TRBJ1-1, with D maybe TRBD1 (5 bases). The length of the CDR3 is 11 residues. Trimming cost V 6 bases and J 11 bases, with 13 bases left between them. Germline CDR1 MNHEY, CDR2 SVGEGT. CDR3 DNA: TGTGCCAGCAGCGAGCAGGGACTGGCTTTCTTT. Its translation is CASSEQGLAFF.

The chain uses TRBV15 and TRBJ2-5, with 8 positions matching TRBD1. CDR1 LNHNV and CDR2 YYDKDF come from the germline V gene (reference sequence). V was pared by 1 base and J by 5 bases, with 0 bases of the junction left unmatched. CDR3 size: 13 residues. DNA for the CDR3: TGTGCCACCAGCAGAGGACAGGGGGAGACCCAGTACTTC. This translates into CATSRGQGETQYF.

The chain is built from TRBV4-2 and TRBJ2-7, with D possibly called TRBD1 or TRBD2 (5 bases each). V was trimmed by 4 bases and J by 2 bases, leaving 12 bases between them. The germline CDR1 and CDR2 sequences are LGHNA and YNFKEQ. This CDR3 contains 14 residues. This CDR3 is CASSLEMGAYEQYF. The CDR3 nucleotides are TGTGCCAGCAGCCTCGAGATGGGGGCCTACGAGCAGTACTTC.

CDR3 region: CASRKGTVGEQYF. The CDR3 region has the DNA TGTGCCAGCAGAAAGGGGACAGTGGGCGAGCAGTACTTC. J is TRBJ2-7 and V is TRBV6-1; 7 bases are a match to TRBD1. J was trimmed by 6 bases and V by 6 bases; bases with no gene match: 8. Germline V gene lookup returns CDR1 MNHNS and CDR2 SASEGT. The CDR3 length is 13 residues.

This clonotype was counted at least ten times. This chain links TRBV5-5 with TRBJ2-2, with 10 bases matching TRBD2. There are 16 residues in the CDR3. The germline V gene has CDR1 SGHKS and CDR2 YYEKEE (reference sequence). Trimming at V came to 4 bases and at J to 2 bases, leaving 5 bases not matched to a gene. CDR3 protein: CASSGGTSVNTGELFF. The CDR3 bases are TGTGCCAGCAGCGGCGGGACTAGCGTTAACACCGGGGAGCTGTTTTTT.